The rows below give T cell receptor beta chains drawn from one sample of a study of beta chain features in type 1 diabetes. Produced via immunoSEQ multiplex PCR; TCRdb's table is partial and in-frame only. The top ten clones hold about 0.086% of a sample with 500,000 to 700,000 clones, about 16% of them seen once. The sequencing sample was made of naive CD4+ T cells from blood. The receptors originated from a man aged 18 to 30 in good health. The CDR3 runs from the conserved cysteine through the conserved F or W. The D gene is left open where the match is weak. The size entry is marked missing in some rows and otherwise reads once, few, many or a size class.

size,D,V,J,DNA,CDR3
.,TRBD1,TRBV5-1,TRBJ2-7,TGCGCCAGCAGCCCGGGACAGGGCGCCTACGAGCAGTACTTC,CASSPGQGAYEQYF
few,.,TRBV7-2,TRBJ2-7,TGTGCCAGCAGCTCTCGGGCAACCTACGAGCAGTACGAGCAGTACTTC,CASSSRATYEQYEQYF
.,.,TRBV19,TRBJ2-1,TGTGCCAGTAGTTCATTCGGCTCCTACAATGAGCAGTTCTTC,CASSSFGSYNEQFF
.,TRBD1,TRBV7-3,TRBJ2-1,TGTGCCAGCAGCTTATCCCGGGACAGGGGTGTAAGTGAGCAGTTCTTC,CASSLSRDRGVSEQFF
few,TRBD2,TRBV5-6,TRBJ2-3,TGTGCCAGCAGCTTAACCGGGACTAAAACAGATACGCAGTATTTT,CASSLTGTKTDTQYF
few,.,TRBV28,TRBJ2-7,TGTGCCACCGAGGGGGGGGTCCCCTACGAGCAGTACTTC,CATEGGVPYEQYF
.,.,TRBV7-9,TRBJ1-1,TGTGCCAGCAGCTTAGACAGCTACACTGAAGCTTTCTTT,CASSLDSYTEAFF
.,TRBD1,TRBV7-2,TRBJ1-5,TGTGCCAGCAGCTCCGGGACAGGACTTAGCAATCAGCCCCAGCATTTT,CASSSGTGLSNQPQHF
.,.,TRBV9,TRBJ2-2,TGTGCCAGCAGCGCAGGGTATCCCCCCGGGGAGCTGTTTTTT,CASSAGYPPGELFF
.,.,TRBV29-1,TRBJ1-2,TGCAGCGGGCTTCGGACAGCGGGCGGCTACACCTTC,CSGLRTAGGYTF
few,.,TRBV7-3,TRBJ2-1,TGTGCCAGCAGCTTAGGGCAGGGGCGCTCCTACAATGAGCAGTTCTTC,CASSLGQGRSYNEQFF
.,.,TRBV2,TRBJ1-5,TGTGCCAGCAGTGTGCGCGACACGAACGACCAGCCCCAGCATTTT,CASSVRDTNDQPQHF
few,TRBD1,TRBV7-3,TRBJ1-1,TGTGCCAGCAGCGCTACAGGGGTTGGGACTGAAGCTTTCTTT,CASSATGVGTEAFF
.,TRBD2,TRBV7-2,TRBJ2-1,TGTGCCAGCAGCTTAGTAGCGGGAGGCAATGAGCAGTTCTTC,CASSLVAGGNEQFF
.,.,TRBV7-2,TRBJ2-5,TGTGCCAGCAGCTTAGGGTGGTACCAAGAGACCCAGTACTTC,CASSLGWYQETQYF
few,TRBD1,TRBV15,TRBJ1-2,TGTGCCACCAGCCCAGGGGGAGCTAACTATGGCTACACCTTC,CATSPGGANYGYTF
.,.,TRBV7-2,TRBJ1-5,TGTGCCAGCAGCTTAGGCAGGGGCGGTCAGCCCCAGCATTTT,CASSLGRGGQPQHF
.,.,TRBV4-1,TRBJ2-5,TGCGCCAGCAGCCAAGCTCAGGGGAAGCAGTACTTC,CASSQAQGKQYF
.,.,TRBV29-1,TRBJ1-2,TGCAGCGGCTCCGCTAACTATGGCTACACCTTC,CSGSANYGYTF
.,.,TRBV30,TRBJ1-5,TGTGCCTGGAGTGGGCAGGGGCGTCAGCCCCAGCATTTT,CAWSGQGRQPQHF
.,.,TRBV5-1,TRBJ2-7,TGCGCCAGCAGCTCGGACGGCAGCTCCTACGAGCAGTACTTC,CASSSDGSSYEQYF
once,TRBD1,TRBV6-5,TRBJ2-4,TGTGCCAGCAGTTACTCCTCCGGGACAGCCAACATTCAGTACTTC,CASSYSSGTANIQYF
few,.,TRBV21-1,TRBJ2-6,TGTGCCAGCAGCAAAAATACGGAGAATCCCTCTGGGGCCAACGTCCTGACTTTC,CASSKNTENPSGANVLTF
few,TRBD2,TRBV19,TRBJ2-7,TGTGCCAGTAGTAAAACTAGCGGGTCCTACGAGCAGTACTTC,CASSKTSGSYEQYF
.,TRBD1,TRBV27,TRBJ1-2,TGTGCCAGCAGTTTCCTCCGGGACAGAAACTATGGCTACACCTTC,CASSFLRDRNYGYTF